This entry describes one TCR beta chain. Antigen unknown. Pooled together were second doses at about 4 or about 12 weeks. Germline CDR1 and CDR2: GTSNPN and SVGIG (reference sequence). Trimming took 2 bases from V and 6 from J, leaving 7 bases between them. The CDR3 sequence is 12 residues long. This sample is drawn from a study of T cell responses to AZD1222 COVID-19 vaccine. TCRdb's copy holds only in-frame clones and misses some; the assay was immunoSEQ multiplex PCR. The profile covers 140,000 to 150,000 clones, with around 84% appearing a single time and about 4.8% taken by the ten largest. Study-level points and caveats: Nearly half of spike-specific TCRs reportedly target variant regions that are unmutated in the B.1.351 and B.1.1.7 variants.

Sequenced material: peripheral blood, taken 28 days after the second AZD1222 dose. This sequence joins TRBV30 and TRBJ2-2; D is uncertain. The TCR comes from an adult who received the AZD1222 COVID-19 vaccine. The CDR3 loop reads CAWSRVAGELFF. The CDR3 DNA is TGTGCCTGGAGTCGCGTAGCCGGGGAGCTGTTTTTT. The full variable domain, its missing parts supplied by reference TRBV30 and TRBJ2-2, is SQTIHQWPATLVQPVGSPLSLECTVEGTSNPNLYWYRQAAGRGLQLLFYSVGIGQISSEVPQNLSASRPQDRQFILSSKKLLLSDSGFYLCAWSRVAGELFFGEGSRLTVL.